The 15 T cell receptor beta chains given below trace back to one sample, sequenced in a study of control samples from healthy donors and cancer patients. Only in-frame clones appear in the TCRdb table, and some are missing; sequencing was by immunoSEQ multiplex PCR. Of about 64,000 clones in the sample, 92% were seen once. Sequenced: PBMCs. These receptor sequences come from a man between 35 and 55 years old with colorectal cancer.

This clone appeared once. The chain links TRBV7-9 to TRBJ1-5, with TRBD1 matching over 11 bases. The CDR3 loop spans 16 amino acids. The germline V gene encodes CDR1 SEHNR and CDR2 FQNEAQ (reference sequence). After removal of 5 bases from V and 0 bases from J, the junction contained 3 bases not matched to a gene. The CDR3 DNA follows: TGTGCCAGCAGCCCGGGGACAGGGGGTAGCAATCAGCCCCAGCATTTT. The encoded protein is CASSPGTGGSNQPQHF.

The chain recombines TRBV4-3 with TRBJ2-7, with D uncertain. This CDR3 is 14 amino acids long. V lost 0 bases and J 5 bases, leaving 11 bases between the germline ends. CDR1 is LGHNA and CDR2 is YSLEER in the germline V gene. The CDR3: CASSQENSSDEQYF. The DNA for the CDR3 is TGCGCCAGCAGCCAAGAGAACTCTTCTGACGAGCAGTACTTC.

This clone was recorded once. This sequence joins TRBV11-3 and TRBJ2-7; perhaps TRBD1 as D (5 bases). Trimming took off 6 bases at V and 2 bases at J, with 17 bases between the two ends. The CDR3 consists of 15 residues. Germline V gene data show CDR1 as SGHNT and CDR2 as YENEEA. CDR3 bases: TGTGCCAGCAGAGGCCAGGGTAGAAGGACCTACGAGCAGTACTTC. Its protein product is CASRGQGRRTYEQYF.

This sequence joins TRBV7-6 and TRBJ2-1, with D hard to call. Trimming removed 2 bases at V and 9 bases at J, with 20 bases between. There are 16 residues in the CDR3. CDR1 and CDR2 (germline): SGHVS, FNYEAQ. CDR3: CASSLYNTVGMGEQFF. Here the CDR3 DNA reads TGTGCCAGCAGCTTATATAATACGGTCGGTATGGGTGAGCAGTTCTTC.

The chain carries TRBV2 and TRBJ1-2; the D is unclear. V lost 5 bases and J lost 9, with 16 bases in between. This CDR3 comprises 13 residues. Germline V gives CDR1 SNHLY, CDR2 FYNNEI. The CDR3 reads CASSIRAPESYTF. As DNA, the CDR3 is TGTGCCAGCAGTATCCGGGCCCCTGAGAGCTACACCTTC.

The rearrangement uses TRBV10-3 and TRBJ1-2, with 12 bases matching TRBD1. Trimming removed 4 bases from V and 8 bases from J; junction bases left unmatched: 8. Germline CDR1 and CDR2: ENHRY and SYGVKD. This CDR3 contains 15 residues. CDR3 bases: TGTGCCATCAGTGGTTTGGGACAGGGGGCAGGAGGCTACACCTTC. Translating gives CAISGLGQGAGGYTF.

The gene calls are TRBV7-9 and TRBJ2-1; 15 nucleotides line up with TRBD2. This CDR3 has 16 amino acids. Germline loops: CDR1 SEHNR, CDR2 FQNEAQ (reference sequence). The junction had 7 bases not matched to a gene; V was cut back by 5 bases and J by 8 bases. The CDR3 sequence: CASSPLGLAGGHEQFF. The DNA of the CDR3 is TGTGCCAGCAGCCCCCTGGGACTAGCGGGGGGCCATGAGCAGTTCTTC.

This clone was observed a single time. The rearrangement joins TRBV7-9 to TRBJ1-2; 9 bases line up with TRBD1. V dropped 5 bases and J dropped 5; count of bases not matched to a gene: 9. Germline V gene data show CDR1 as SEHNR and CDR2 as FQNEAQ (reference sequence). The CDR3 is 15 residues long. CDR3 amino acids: CASSPSQGARYGYTF. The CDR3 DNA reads TGTGCCAGCAGCCCCTCACAGGGGGCGCGATATGGCTACACCTTC.

The CDR3 region is CASTAKTGAYEQYF. For the CDR3, the DNA is TGTGCCAGCACCGCAAAGACAGGGGCCTACGAGCAGTACTTC. The chain links TRBV6-5 to TRBJ2-7; 8 positions agree with TRBD1. This CDR3 is 14 amino acids long. CDR1 and CDR2 (germline): MNHEY, SVGAGI. V lost 7 bases to trimming and J lost 2 bases; unmatched junction nucleotides: 7.

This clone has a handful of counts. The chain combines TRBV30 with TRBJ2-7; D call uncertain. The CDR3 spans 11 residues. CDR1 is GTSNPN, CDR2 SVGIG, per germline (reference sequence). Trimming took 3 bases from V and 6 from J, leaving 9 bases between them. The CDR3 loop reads CAWREGFEQYF. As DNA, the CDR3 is TGTGCCTGGAGGGAAGGGTTCGAGCAGTACTTC.

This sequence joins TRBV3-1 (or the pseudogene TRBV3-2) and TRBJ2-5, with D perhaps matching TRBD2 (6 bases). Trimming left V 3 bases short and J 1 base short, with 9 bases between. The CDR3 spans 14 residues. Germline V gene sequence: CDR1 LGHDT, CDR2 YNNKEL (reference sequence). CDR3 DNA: TGTGCCAGCAGCCAGGCGGGGTCCCAAGAGACCCAGTACTTC. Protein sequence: CASSQAGSQETQYF.

The CDR3 is CASSFRQASTGELFF. The CDR3, as DNA: TGTGCCAGCAGCTTCCGACAGGCGAGCACCGGGGAGCTGTTTTTT. The chain couples TRBV11-3 to TRBJ2-2, with D perhaps matching TRBD1 (6 bases). V lost 3 bases to trimming and J lost 4 bases, with 12 bases between them. Germline V CDR1 and CDR2: SGHNT, YENEEA. The CDR3 sequence is 15 residues long.

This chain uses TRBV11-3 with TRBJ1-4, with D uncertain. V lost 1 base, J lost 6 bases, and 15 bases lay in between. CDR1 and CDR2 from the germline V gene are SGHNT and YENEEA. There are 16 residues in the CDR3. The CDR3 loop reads CASSLGVAGLHEKLFF. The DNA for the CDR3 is TGTGCCAGCAGCTTAGGGGTGGCTGGGCTCCATGAAAAACTGTTTTTT.

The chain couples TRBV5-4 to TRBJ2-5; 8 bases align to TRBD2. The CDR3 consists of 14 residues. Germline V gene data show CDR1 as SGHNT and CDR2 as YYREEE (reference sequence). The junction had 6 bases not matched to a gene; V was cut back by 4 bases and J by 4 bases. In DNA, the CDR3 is TGTGCCAGCAGCGACCCACGGGGGGGAGAGACCCAGTACTTC. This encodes CASSDPRGGETQYF.

CDR3 sequence: CASSVQNYGYTF. In nucleotides, the CDR3 is TGTGCCAGCAGCGTACAGAACTATGGCTACACCTTC. V and J are TRBV3-1 (or the pseudogene TRBV3-2) and TRBJ1-2; D is uncertain. The V and J ends lost 5 bases and 2 bases respectively, with 6 bases between them. The CDR3 is 12 amino acids. The germline CDR1 and CDR2 sequences are LGHDT and YNNKEL (reference sequence).